The 27 T cell receptor beta chains given below trace back to one sample, sequenced in a study of Graves' ophthalmopathy and Graves' hyperthyroidism. Amplification of TCR beta CDR3 regions used RNA transcripts. The authors performed first-round RT-PCR with HTBI primers and then a second-round multiplex PCR. TCRdb reprocessed the multiplex PCR reads with MiXCR, giving one entry per CDR3 protein. The sample lists hundreds of thousands of distinct CDR3 sequences; 13% to 15% were seen once. Sample: blood. Source of these receptors: a woman aged 25 to 39 with Graves' ophthalmopathy.

This clonotype was seen at least ten times. The chain has TRBV12-3 or TRBV12-4 and TRBJ1-3; no clear D. Trimming stripped 4 bases from V and 0 bases from J, with 19 bases between. The CDR3 has 18 residues. CDR3 amino acids: CASSSRVEQVYSGNTIYF. For the CDR3, the DNA is TGTGCCAGCAGTTCCCGGGTCGAACAAGTTTACTCTGGAAACACCATATATTTT.

This clonotype has a handful of counts. The J gene is TRBJ2-2, the V gene TRBV5-1; D gene uncertain. With 5 bases removed from V and 5 bases from J, the gap between germline ends came to 16 bases. Germline V gene data show CDR1 as SGHRS and CDR2 as YFSETQ. The CDR3 is 15 residues long. The CDR3, as DNA: TGCGCCAGCAGGACCGACGTCTCGAGAACCGGGGAGCTGTTTTTT. This gives the protein CASRTDVSRTGELFF.

This clonotype showed up many times. The J gene is TRBJ2-7, the V gene TRBV19; D remains unclear. Trimming removed 3 bases at V and 3 bases at J, with 9 bases between. The CDR3 has 13 residues. The germline CDR1 and CDR2 sequences are LNHDA and SQIVND (reference sequence). CDR3 loop: CASSIGQIYEQYF. In nucleotides, the CDR3 is TGTGCCAGTAGTATCGGCCAGATCTACGAGCAGTACTTC. Based on the CDR3 plus reference TRBV19 and TRBJ2-7, the full variable domain is DGGITQSPKYLFRKEGQNVTLSCEQNLNHDAMYWYRQDPGQGLRLIYYSQIVNDFQKGDIAEGYSVSREKKESFPLTVTSAQKNPTAFYLCASSIGQIYEQYFGPGTRLTVT.

This clonotype has at least ten counts. The chain is built from TRBV28 and TRBJ1-1, with D unresolved. Germline assignment: CDR1 MDHEN and CDR2 SYDVKM. This CDR3 region has 13 residues. V lost 5 bases and J lost 5, with 12 bases in between. Written as DNA, the CDR3 is TGTGCCAGCAGTACATTCAGAGGGACTGAAGCTTTCTTT. Amino acids: CASSTFRGTEAFF.

This clonotype was seen at least ten times. This chain links TRBV6-1 with TRBJ1-5; TRBD1 matches 10 bases. The CDR3 contains 16 residues. Germline values: CDR1 MNHNS, CDR2 SASEGT. The V gene end was trimmed by 5 bases and the J gene end by 5 bases; junction bases not matched to a gene: 9. The CDR3 region is CASSPPGTGAHQPQHF. CDR3 nucleotides: TGTGCCAGCAGTCCACCCGGGACAGGGGCGCATCAGCCCCAGCATTTT.

The rearrangement links TRBV12-3 or TRBV12-4 to TRBJ2-7; a possible D gene is TRBD2 (6 bases). CDR3 size: 14 residues. V shed 3 bases and J shed 1 base, with 10 bases lying between them. The CDR3 nucleotides are TGTGCCAGCAGTTTCCAACTAGCTTCCTACGAGCAGTACTTC. This codes for CASSFQLASYEQYF.

This chain links TRBV20-1 with TRBJ2-3; maybe TRBD2 (6 bases). The germline V gene encodes CDR1 DFQATT and CDR2 SNEGSKA (reference sequence). V lost 6 bases to trimming and J lost 0 bases, with 13 bases between them. The CDR3 spans 14 residues. The CDR3 nucleotides are TGCAGTGCCGTCACGGGAGTTAGCACAGATACGCAGTATTTT. Protein product: CSAVTGVSTDTQYF.

This clonotype was counted ten times or more. V and J are TRBV6-1 and TRBJ2-2; D unclear. The V gene's germline CDR1 is MNHNS and CDR2 SASEGT. The CDR3 contains 11 residues. V gave up 5 bases and J gave up 7 bases, with 5 bases separating them. CDR3 protein: CASSRVGELFF. CDR3 nucleotide sequence: TGTGCCAGCAGTAGGGTCGGGGAGCTGTTTTTT.

The sample holds many counts of this clonotype. This sequence joins TRBV27 and TRBJ2-7; 9 nucleotides align to TRBD2. The CDR3 length is 14 residues. Germline CDR1 is MNHEY and CDR2 is SMNVEV (reference sequence). V lost 6 bases to trimming and J lost 4 bases; unmatched junction nucleotides: 7. CDR3: CASSLSGGEYEQYF. Written as DNA, the CDR3 is TGTGCCAGCAGCCTTAGCGGGGGTGAATACGAGCAGTACTTC.

This clonotype was recorded many times. The chain is built from TRBV27 and TRBJ2-5; possibly TRBD2 for D (5 bases). The CDR3 extends over 16 amino acids. Germline values: CDR1 MNHEY, CDR2 SMNVEV (reference sequence). Trimming took off 2 bases at V and 1 base at J, with 14 bases between the two ends. The CDR3 nucleotides are TGTGCCAGCAGTTTAATCCTCACTAGTCCCCAAGAGACCCAGTACTTC. Amino acid sequence: CASSLILTSPQETQYF.

This clonotype was counted ten times or more. The gene calls are TRBV27 and TRBJ1-1, with 8 bases lining up with TRBD1. The junction had 8 bases not matched to a gene; V was cut back by 6 bases and J by 5 bases. Germline-derived CDR1 and CDR2 are MNHEY and SMNVEV (reference sequence). The CDR3 covers 14 residues. Written as DNA, the CDR3 is TGTGCCAGCAGGCCGAGTCAGGGGGCTACTGAAGCTTTCTTT. Translation: CASRPSQGATEAFF.

Concerning this clonotype: This may arise from a read error, as a much more abundant clone is one base away. This CDR3 is missing its conserved last phenylalanine or tryptophan, likely due to a read error. V is TRBV4-1 and J is TRBJ1-2; weak D call: TRBD1 (5 bases). The CDR3 runs to 17 residues. Trimming removed 1 base from V and 3 bases from J, with 18 bases in between. Germline V CDR1 and CDR2: MGHRA, YSYEKL. The CDR3 is CASSQAPMGGNYYGYTL. For the CDR3, the DNA is TGCGCCAGCAGCCAAGCCCCAATGGGGGGGAATTACTATGGCTACACCCTC.

At least ten counts were recorded for this clonotype. The genes are TRBV20-1 and TRBJ2-5; 8 positions match TRBD1. Germline lookup yields CDR1 DFQATT and CDR2 SNEGSKA (reference sequence). Germline trimming cut 6 bases from V and 4 bases from J; bases unmatched to any gene: 4. The CDR3 length is 12 residues. CDR3 sequence: CSAKDRVETQYF. CDR3 bases: TGCAGTGCCAAGGACAGGGTAGAGACCCAGTACTTC.

This clonotype showed up many times. V usage is TRBV12-3 or TRBV12-4 and J usage is TRBJ1-1; D is perhaps TRBD1 (6 bases). Trimming removed 3 bases at V and 5 bases at J, with 19 bases between. The CDR3 is 16 residues long. The CDR3 protein is CASSFRLRGWETEAFF. The CDR3 DNA follows: TGTGCCAGCAGTTTCCGACTCAGGGGATGGGAGACTGAAGCTTTCTTT.

The chain links TRBV11-1 to TRBJ2-3; D might be TRBD1 (5 bases). The CDR3 covers 16 residues. Trimming shortened V by 3 bases and J by 0 bases, and 13 bases separated the two germline ends. Per the germline V gene, CDR1 is SGHAT and CDR2 is FQDESV (reference sequence). The CDR3 spells CASSFFRGPSTDTQYF. The CDR3 DNA sequence: TGTGCCAGCAGCTTTTTTAGGGGTCCTAGCACAGATACGCAGTATTTT. Variable domain in full (rest from reference TRBV11-1 and TRBJ2-3): EAEVAQSPRYKITEKSQAVAFWCDPISGHATLYWYRQILGQGPELLVQFQDESVVDDSQLPKDRFSAERLKGVDSTLKIQPAELGDSAMYLCASSFFRGPSTDTQYFGPGTRLTVL.

This clonotype was seen repeatedly, ten times or more. Compared with germline, one end of the junction differs, possibly owing to a read error. The chain links TRBV12-3 or TRBV12-4 to TRBJ2-2, with D possibly being TRBD2 (6 bases). The CDR3 runs 15 residues. CDR3 protein: CASSQSVGGTGEPFF. CDR3 bases: TGTGCCAGCAGTCAGTCTGTGGGAGGCACCGGGGAGCCGTTTTTT.

This rearrangement joins TRBV7-8 to TRBJ1-6; 8 bases align to TRBD1. After removal of 7 bases from V and 10 bases from J, the junction contained 9 bases not matched to a gene. This CDR3 contains 14 residues. The germline V gene has CDR1 SGHVS and CDR2 FQNEAQ. The CDR3 coding sequence is TGTGCCAGCAAGCAACAGGGGGAAGGATCACCCCTCCACTTT. Translated: CASKQQGEGSPLHF. The entire variable domain, with the rest obtained from reference TRBV7-8 and TRBJ1-6, is as follows: GAGVSQSPRYKVAKRGQDVALRCDPISGHVSLFWYQQALGQGPEFLTYFQNEAQLDKSGLPSDRFFAERPEGSVSTLKIQRTQQEDSAVYLCASKQQGEGSPLHFGNGTRLTVT.

This clonotype has just a few counts. The chain joins TRBV10-3 to TRBJ2-2, with TRBD2 as a possible D gene (6 bases). The CDR3 sequence is 15 residues long. Trimming took off 11 bases at V and 3 bases at J, with 19 bases between the two ends. Germline CDR1 reads ENHRY; CDR2 reads SYGVKD. The CDR3 is CASNYGGGDTGELFF. The CDR3 bases are TGTGCCTCAAATTACGGGGGTGGTGACACCGGGGAGCTGTTTTTT.

The chain links TRBV12-3 or TRBV12-4 to TRBJ1-6; D gene ambiguous. Trimming left V 0 bases short and J 5 bases short, with 8 bases between. The CDR3 extends over 15 amino acids. CDR3 sequence reads: CASSLAWGNNSPLHF. As DNA, the CDR3 is TGTGCCAGCAGTTTAGCGTGGGGTAATAATTCACCCCTCCACTTT.

Ten or more counts support this clonotype. This rearrangement joins TRBV5-5 to TRBJ2-5; no firm D call. Germline-derived CDR1 and CDR2 are SGHKS and YYEKEE (reference sequence). V was cut by 1 base and J by 1 base, with 5 bases left in between. CDR3 length equals 13 residues. DNA of the CDR3: TGTGCCAGCAGCTTGCACTTCCAAGAGACCCAGTACTTC. Protein sequence: CASSLHFQETQYF.

This clonotype was found many times. This chain connects TRBV15 to TRBJ1-5; 7 bases are shared with TRBD1. Losses at the gene ends were 1 base for V and 6 bases for J; bases not matched to a gene: 9. The CDR3 runs 16 residues. The germline V gene has CDR1 LNHNV and CDR2 YYDKDF (reference sequence). CDR3 DNA: TGTGCCACCAGCAGAGTTGGAGGGGGCAGCGGTCAGCCCCAGCATTTT. Encoded protein: CATSRVGGGSGQPQHF.

This clonotype has ten or more counts. The chain couples TRBV27 to TRBJ1-2; perhaps TRBD1 as D (6 bases). Germline assignment: CDR1 MNHEY and CDR2 SMNVEV (reference sequence). This CDR3 contains 14 residues. V was pared by 4 bases and J by 8 bases, with 17 bases between. In DNA, the CDR3 is TGTGCCAGCAGTTCAAATACAGGGTCCGGCGGCTACACCTTC. Its translation: CASSSNTGSGGYTF.

This clonotype has at least ten counts. The rearrangement joins TRBV6-1 to TRBJ2-7, with TRBD1 as a possible D gene (5 bases). Germline loops: CDR1 MNHNS, CDR2 SASEGT. Trimming removed 1 base at V and 0 bases at J, with 10 bases between. This CDR3 is 15 amino acids long. The CDR3 DNA reads TGTGCCAGCAGTGAAGAGGGGCAAACCTCCTACGAGCAGTACTTC. Translated, it gives CASSEEGQTSYEQYF.

This clonotype was counted ten times or more. J is TRBJ1-3 and V is TRBV7-9; D is perhaps TRBD1 (5 bases). The CDR3 totals 15 residues. Trimming removed 5 bases from V and 4 bases from J, with 15 bases in between. CDR1 is SEHNR, CDR2 FQNEAQ, per germline (reference sequence). The CDR3 DNA reads TGTGCCAGCAGCAGTAGCGGGGCGGCAGGAAACACCATATATTTT. Translating it yields CASSSSGAAGNTIYF. Using reference TRBV7-9 and TRBJ1-3 for the parts outside the CDR3, the full variable domain is DTGVSQNPRHKITKRGQNVTFRCDPISEHNRLYWYRQTLGQGPEFLTYFQNEAQLEKSRLLSDRFSAERPKGSFSTLEIQRTEQGDSAMYLCASSSSGAAGNTIYFGEGSWLTVV.

With respect to this clonotype: A much larger clone is a single base away; this may be a read error. The genes are TRBV27 and TRBJ2-7; no definite D call. CDR1 is MNHEY and CDR2 is SMNVEV in the germline V gene (reference sequence). This CDR3 contains 13 residues. The CDR3 region is CASSLWWGYGQYF. The CDR3 DNA follows: TGTGCCAGCAGTTTATGGTGGGGTTACGGGCAGTACTTC.

Only a few counts were recorded for this clonotype. The chain combines TRBV4-1 with TRBJ2-2; D possibly corresponds to TRBD2 (6 bases). The CDR3 totals 15 residues. Germline V gives CDR1 MGHRA, CDR2 YSYEKL. V was cut by 4 bases and J by 8 bases, with 17 bases left in between. This CDR3 is CASSLRDSMEGELFF. The CDR3 bases are TGCGCCAGCAGCCTCCGGGACTCCATGGAGGGGGAGCTGTTTTTT.

This clonotype has at least ten counts. This CDR3 reads CSANHRGAGGYTF. CDR3 in DNA: TGCAGTGCCAACCACAGGGGAGCGGGTGGCTACACCTTC. The genes are TRBV20-1 and TRBJ1-2, with TRBD1 matching over 7 bases. There are 13 residues in the CDR3. J gave up 7 bases and V 6 bases, and 11 bases lay outside the gene matches. The germline gives CDR1 DFQATT, CDR2 SNEGSKA (reference sequence).